This T cell receptor beta chain was recorded in a study of T cells in Graves' hyperthyroidism and ophthalmopathy. Germline-derived CDR1 and CDR2 are SGHDT and YYEEEE. The CDR3 has 15 residues. V shed 3 bases and J shed 2 bases, with 15 bases lying between them. It was RNA transcripts that yielded the amplified TCR beta CDR3 regions. The HTBI set primed first-round TCR CDR3 RT-PCR. TCRdb re-analysed the multiplex PCR reads in MiXCR, keeping a single row per CDR3 protein. The table has 600,000 or so distinct CDR3 sequences, roughly 16% seen once; the top ten hold around 4%. This clonotype was counted a few times.

This clonotype was sampled from a woman aged 30 to 39 with Graves' hyperthyroidism. The sample consisted of blood. This sequence joins TRBV5-6 and TRBJ2-7; D might be TRBD1 (6 bases). CDR3 coding DNA: TGTGCCAGCAGCTCAGGTCAGGGGCCTGCCTACGAGCAGTACTTC. Encoded protein: CASSSGQGPAYEQYF. Supplemented by reference TRBV5-6 and TRBJ2-7, the full variable domain reads DAGVTQSPTHLIKTRGQQVTLRCSPKSGHDTVSWYQQALGQGPQFIFQYYEEEERQRGNFPDRFSGHQFPNYSSELNVNALLLGDSALYLCASSSGQGPAYEQYFGPGTRLTVT.